What follows are 5 T cell receptor beta chains derived from one specimen sequenced in a study of blood T cell repertoires in COVID-19. The table came from immunoSEQ multiplex PCR; TCRdb's copy has only in-frame clones and leaves some out. The sample has tens of thousands of clones; around nine tenths are singletons. The specimen was peripheral blood. These receptors were collected from a human donor in a cohort sampled during active COVID-19.

The rearrangement links TRBV7-9 to TRBJ2-3; a possible D gene is TRBD1 (6 bases). Trimming took 3 bases from V and 0 from J, leaving 10 bases between them. The CDR3 extends over 15 amino acids. CDR1 is SEHNR and CDR2 is FQNEAQ in the germline V gene (reference sequence). The CDR3 coding sequence is TGTGCCAGCAGCTTTGGACAGACTAGCACAGATACGCAGTATTTT. Amino acid sequence: CASSFGQTSTDTQYF.

The V call is TRBV7-9, the J call TRBJ1-5; TRBD1 is a possible D gene (5 bases). Germline loops: CDR1 SEHNR, CDR2 FQNEAQ (reference sequence). The CDR3 has 15 amino acids. V lost 1 base and J lost 3, with 10 bases in between. For the CDR3, the DNA is TGTGCCAGCAGCTTAGGGGTAGGGGCCAATCAGCCCCAGCATTTT. This encodes CASSLGVGANQPQHF.

This chain links TRBV18 with TRBJ2-2, with D unclear. The CDR3 spans 13 residues. The germline V and J ends were trimmed by 0 bases and 4 bases, with 3 bases remaining between them. Per germline, CDR1 KGHSH and CDR2 LQKENI. The CDR3 DNA follows: TGTGCCAGCTCACCACCCCTCACCGGGGAGCTGTTTTTT. It encodes CASSPPLTGELFF.

This clone has more than one count but fewer than ten. The CDR3: CASSPLGSNQPQHF. CDR3 in DNA: TGCGCCAGCAGCCCCCTAGGGAGTAATCAGCCCCAGCATTTT. This rearrangement joins TRBV4-1 to TRBJ1-5; D uncertain. There are 14 residues in the CDR3. In germline, CDR1 is MGHRA, CDR2 YSYEKL. The ends were cut back, 4 bases at V and 4 bases at J, with 11 bases in the middle.

V is TRBV4-2 and J is TRBJ2-7; 7 bases fit TRBD1. The CDR3 length is 15 residues. Germline V gene sequence: CDR1 LGHNA, CDR2 YNFKEQ. V dropped 1 base and J dropped 3; count of bases not matched to a gene: 6. The CDR3 is CASSQVSGQYYEQYF. The CDR3 coding sequence is TGTGCCAGCAGCCAAGTTTCGGGACAGTACTACGAGCAGTACTTC.